This T cell receptor (beta chain) was captured in a study of CD8+ T cells in alopecia areata. Study-level information: Tofacitinib exposure lasted 6 to 18 months, followed by 6 months off drug. Study-wide points: Lesional scalp exceeded normal scalp in clonality, especially in alopecia totalis/universalis. Alphabeta T cells residing in normal skin are also sequenced in scalp samples.

Peripheral blood samples and lesional scalp punch biopsies were obtained from alopecia areata patients. RNA was extracted and reverse transcribed into cDNA as the sequencing template. Libraries were prepared by immunoSEQ multiplex PCR; TCRdb keeps only in-frame clonotypes and omits some of them. The repertoire holds 15,000 to 20,000 clones, 66% seen once, with 6.1% in the top ten. Worth noting for this clone: Its antigen is undetermined.

CDR3 length equals 16 residues. The V and J ends lost 2 bases and 6 bases, in that order; junction bases with no gene match: 9. Germline CDR1 and CDR2: SGHTA and FQGNSA. The rearrangement uses TRBV7-2 and TRBJ2-1, with 8 bases that match TRBD2. The specimen comprised skin, sampled at week 0. This clonotype originated in a human donor with alopecia areata. The CDR3 spells CASSLSHLRGANEQFF. The CDR3 DNA reads as TGTGCCAGCAGCTTATCCCACCTGCGGGGGGCCAATGAGCAGTTCTTC.